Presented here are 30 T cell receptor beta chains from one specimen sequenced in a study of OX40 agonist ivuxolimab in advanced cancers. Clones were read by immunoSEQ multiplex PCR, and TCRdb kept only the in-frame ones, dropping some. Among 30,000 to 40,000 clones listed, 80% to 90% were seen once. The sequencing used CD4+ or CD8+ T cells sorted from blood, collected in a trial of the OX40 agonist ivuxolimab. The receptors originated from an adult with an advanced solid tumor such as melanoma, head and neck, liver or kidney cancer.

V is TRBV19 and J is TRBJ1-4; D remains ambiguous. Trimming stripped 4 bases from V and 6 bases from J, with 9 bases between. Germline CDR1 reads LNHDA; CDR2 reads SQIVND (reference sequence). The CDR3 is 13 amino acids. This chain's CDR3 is CASSTQLDEKLFF. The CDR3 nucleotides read TGTGCCAGTAGTACCCAGCTGGATGAAAAACTGTTTTTT.

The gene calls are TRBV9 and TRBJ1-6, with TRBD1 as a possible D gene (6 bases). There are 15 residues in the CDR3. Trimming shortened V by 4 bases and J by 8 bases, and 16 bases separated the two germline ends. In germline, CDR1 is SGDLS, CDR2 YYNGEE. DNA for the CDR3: TGTGCCAGCAGCCCTCAGGGGATGAGGGATTCACCCCTCCACTTT. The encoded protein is CASSPQGMRDSPLHF.

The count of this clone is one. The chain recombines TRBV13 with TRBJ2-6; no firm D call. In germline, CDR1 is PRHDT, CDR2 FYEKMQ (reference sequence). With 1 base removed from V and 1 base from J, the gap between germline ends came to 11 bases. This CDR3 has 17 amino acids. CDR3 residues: CASSLVTLSSGANVLTF. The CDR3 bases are TGTGCCAGCAGCTTAGTGACACTTTCTTCTGGGGCCAACGTCCTGACTTTC.

CDR3 region: CASSQDTGGELFF. The CDR3 DNA is TGTGCCAGCAGCCAAGACACTGGCGGGGAGCTGTTTTTT. The chain carries TRBV7-9 and TRBJ2-2; D is unclear. Trimming shortened V by 5 bases and J by 7 bases, and 11 bases separated the two germline ends. The CDR3 is 13 residues long. Germline CDR1 and CDR2: SEHNR and FQNEAQ (reference sequence).

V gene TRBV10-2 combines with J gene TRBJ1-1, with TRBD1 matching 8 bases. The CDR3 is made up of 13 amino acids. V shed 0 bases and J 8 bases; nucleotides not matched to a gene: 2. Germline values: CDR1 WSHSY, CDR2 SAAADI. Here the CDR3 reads CASSESRDREAFF. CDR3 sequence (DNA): TGCGCCAGCAGTGAGTCTCGGGACAGGGAAGCTTTCTTT.

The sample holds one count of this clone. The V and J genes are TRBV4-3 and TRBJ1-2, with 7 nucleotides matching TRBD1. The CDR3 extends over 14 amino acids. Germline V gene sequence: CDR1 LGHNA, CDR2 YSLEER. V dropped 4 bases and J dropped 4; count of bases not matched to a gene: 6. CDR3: CASSPQDRAYGYTF. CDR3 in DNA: TGCGCCAGCAGCCCCCAAGACAGGGCCTATGGCTACACCTTC.

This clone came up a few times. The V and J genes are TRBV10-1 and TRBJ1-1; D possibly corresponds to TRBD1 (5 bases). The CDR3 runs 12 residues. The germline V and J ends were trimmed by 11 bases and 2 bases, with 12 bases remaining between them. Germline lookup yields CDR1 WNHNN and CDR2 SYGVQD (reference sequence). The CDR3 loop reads CAGGVLNTEAFF. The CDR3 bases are TGCGCCGGGGGGGTCCTTAACACTGAAGCTTTCTTT.

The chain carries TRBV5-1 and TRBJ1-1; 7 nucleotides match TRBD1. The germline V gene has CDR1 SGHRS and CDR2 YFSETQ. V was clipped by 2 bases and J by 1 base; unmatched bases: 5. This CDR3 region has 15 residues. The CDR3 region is CASSFSGTANTEAFF. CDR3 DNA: TGCGCCAGCAGCTTCTCCGGGACAGCGAACACTGAAGCTTTCTTT.

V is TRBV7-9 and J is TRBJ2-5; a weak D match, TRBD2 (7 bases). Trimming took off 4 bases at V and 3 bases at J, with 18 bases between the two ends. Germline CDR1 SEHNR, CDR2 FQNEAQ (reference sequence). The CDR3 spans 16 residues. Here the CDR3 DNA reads TGTGCCAGCAGCTCACTAGTGGGGGGGGCGAAAGAGACCCAGTACTTC. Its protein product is CASSSLVGGAKETQYF.

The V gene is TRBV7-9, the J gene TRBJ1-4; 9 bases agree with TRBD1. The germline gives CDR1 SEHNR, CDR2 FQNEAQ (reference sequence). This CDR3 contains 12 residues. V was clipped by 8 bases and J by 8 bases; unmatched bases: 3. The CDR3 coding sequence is TGTGCCAGCGGGACAGGGTACGAAAAACTGTTTTTT. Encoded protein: CASGTGYEKLFF.

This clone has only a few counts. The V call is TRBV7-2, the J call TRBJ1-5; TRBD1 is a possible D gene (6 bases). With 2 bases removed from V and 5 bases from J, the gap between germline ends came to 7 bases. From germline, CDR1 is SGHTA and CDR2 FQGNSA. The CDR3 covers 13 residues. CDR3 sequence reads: CASSLRGDQPQHF. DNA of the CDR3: TGTGCCAGCAGCTTAAGGGGGGATCAGCCCCAGCATTTT.

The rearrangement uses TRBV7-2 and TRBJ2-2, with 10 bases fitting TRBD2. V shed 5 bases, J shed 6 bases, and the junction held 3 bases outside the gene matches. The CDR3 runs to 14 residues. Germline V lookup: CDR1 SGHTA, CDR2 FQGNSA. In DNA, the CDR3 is TGTGCCAGCAGCCCGGGACTAGCGTCCGGGGAGCTGTTTTTT. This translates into CASSPGLASGELFF.

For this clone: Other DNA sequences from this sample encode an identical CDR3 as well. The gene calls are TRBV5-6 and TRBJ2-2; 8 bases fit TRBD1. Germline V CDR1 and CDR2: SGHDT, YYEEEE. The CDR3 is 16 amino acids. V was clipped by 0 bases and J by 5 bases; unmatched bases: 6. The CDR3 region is CASSLGQGARTGELFF. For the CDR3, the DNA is TGTGCCAGCAGCTTGGGGCAGGGGGCGCGGACCGGGGAGCTGTTTTTT.

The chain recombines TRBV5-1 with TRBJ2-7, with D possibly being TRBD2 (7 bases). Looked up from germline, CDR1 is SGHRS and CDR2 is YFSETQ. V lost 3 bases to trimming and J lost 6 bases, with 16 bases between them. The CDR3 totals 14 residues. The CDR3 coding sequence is TGCGCCAGCAGCTCCCAAGTGGGGGGGCGCGAGCAGTACTTC. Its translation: CASSSQVGGREQYF.

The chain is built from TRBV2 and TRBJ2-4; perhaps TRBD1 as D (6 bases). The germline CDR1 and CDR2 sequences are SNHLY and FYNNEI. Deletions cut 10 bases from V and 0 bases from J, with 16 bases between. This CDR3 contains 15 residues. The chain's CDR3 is CATAGTFLAKNIQYF. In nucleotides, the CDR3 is TGTGCCACTGCCGGGACATTTCTAGCCAAAAACATTCAGTACTTC.

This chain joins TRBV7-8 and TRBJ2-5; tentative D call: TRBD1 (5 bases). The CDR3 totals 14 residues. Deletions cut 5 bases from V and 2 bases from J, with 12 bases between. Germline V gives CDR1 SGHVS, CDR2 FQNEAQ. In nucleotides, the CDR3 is TGTGCCAGCAGCGCGCTGGGGCTTCAAGAGACCCAGTACTTC. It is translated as CASSALGLQETQYF. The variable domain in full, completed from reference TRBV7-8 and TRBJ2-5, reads GAGVSQSPRYKVAKRGQDVALRCDPISGHVSLFWYQQALGQGPEFLTYFQNEAQLDKSGLPSDRFFAERPEGSVSTLKIQRTQQEDSAVYLCASSALGLQETQYFGPGTRLLVL.

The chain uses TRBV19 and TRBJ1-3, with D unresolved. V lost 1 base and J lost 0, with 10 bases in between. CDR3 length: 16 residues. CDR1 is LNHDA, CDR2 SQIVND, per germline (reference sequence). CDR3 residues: CASSIGPGYSGNTIYF. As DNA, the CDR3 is TGTGCCAGTAGTATAGGACCGGGTTACTCTGGAAACACCATATATTTT.

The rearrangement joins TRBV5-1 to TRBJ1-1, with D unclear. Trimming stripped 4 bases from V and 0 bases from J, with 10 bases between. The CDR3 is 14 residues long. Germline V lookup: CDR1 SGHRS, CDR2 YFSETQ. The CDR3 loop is CASSLEPVNTEAFF. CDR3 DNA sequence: TGCGCCAGCAGCCTGGAGCCTGTGAACACTGAAGCTTTCTTT.

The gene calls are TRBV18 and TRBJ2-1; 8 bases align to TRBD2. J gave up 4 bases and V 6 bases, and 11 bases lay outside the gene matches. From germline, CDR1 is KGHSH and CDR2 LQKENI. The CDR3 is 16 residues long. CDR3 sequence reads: CASSPIAGLIYNEQFF. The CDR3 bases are TGTGCCAGCTCCCCAATAGCGGGGCTGATATACAATGAGCAGTTCTTC.

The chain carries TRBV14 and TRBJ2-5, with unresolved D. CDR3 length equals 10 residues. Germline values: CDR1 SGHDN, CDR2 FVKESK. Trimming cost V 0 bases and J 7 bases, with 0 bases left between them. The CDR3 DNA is TGTGCCAGCAGCCAAGAGACCCAGTACTTC. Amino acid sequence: CASSQETQYF.

Here the CDR3 DNA reads TGTGCCAGCTCACCAAGCGGGAACACTGAAGCTTTCTTT. Residues: CASSPSGNTEAFF. The V and J genes are TRBV18 and TRBJ1-1; D gene uncertain. This CDR3 is 13 amino acids long. Per the germline V gene, CDR1 is KGHSH and CDR2 is LQKENI. The germline V and J ends were trimmed by 2 bases and 1 base, with 5 bases remaining between them. Complete variable domain (other parts from reference TRBV18 and TRBJ1-1): NAGVMQNPRHLVRRRGQEARLRCSPMKGHSHVYWYRQLPEEGLKFMVYLQKENIIDESGMPKERFSAEFPKEGPSILRIQQVVRGDSAAYFCASSPSGNTEAFFGQGTRLTVV.

The CDR3 region has the DNA TGTGCCAGCAGGGCCGACAGGTTTATGAACACTGAAGCTTTCTTT. This sequence encodes CASRADRFMNTEAFF. The rearrangement joins TRBV7-2 to TRBJ1-1, with D possibly matching TRBD1 (6 bases). The CDR3 length is 15 residues. Trimming removed 6 bases from V and 0 bases from J, with 14 bases in between. Germline V lookup: CDR1 SGHTA, CDR2 FQGNSA.

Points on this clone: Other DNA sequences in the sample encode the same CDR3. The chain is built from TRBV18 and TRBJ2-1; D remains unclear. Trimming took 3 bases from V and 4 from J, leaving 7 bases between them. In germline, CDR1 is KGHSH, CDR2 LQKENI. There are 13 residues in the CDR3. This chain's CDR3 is CASSPPSYNEQFF. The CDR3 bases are TGTGCCAGCTCACCGCCGTCGTACAATGAGCAGTTCTTC.

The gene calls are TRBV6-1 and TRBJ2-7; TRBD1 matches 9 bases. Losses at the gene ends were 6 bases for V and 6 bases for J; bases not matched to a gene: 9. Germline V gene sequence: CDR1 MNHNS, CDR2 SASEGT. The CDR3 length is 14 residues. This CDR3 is CASRDRGYNGEQYF. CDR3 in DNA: TGTGCCAGCAGGGACAGGGGATACAACGGCGAGCAGTACTTC.

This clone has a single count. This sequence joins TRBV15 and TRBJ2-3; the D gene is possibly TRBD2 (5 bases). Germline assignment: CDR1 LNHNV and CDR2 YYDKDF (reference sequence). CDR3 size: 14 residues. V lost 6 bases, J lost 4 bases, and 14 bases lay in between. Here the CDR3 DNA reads TGTGCCACCAGTTTATCCGGAGGTGCAGATACGCAGTATTTT. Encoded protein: CATSLSGGADTQYF.

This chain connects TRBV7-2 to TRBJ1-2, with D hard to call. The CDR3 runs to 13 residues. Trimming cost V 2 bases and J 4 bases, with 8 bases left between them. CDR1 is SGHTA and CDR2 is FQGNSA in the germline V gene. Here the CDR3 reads CASSLITPYGYTF. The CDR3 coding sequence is TGTGCCAGCAGCTTAATCACCCCCTATGGCTACACCTTC.

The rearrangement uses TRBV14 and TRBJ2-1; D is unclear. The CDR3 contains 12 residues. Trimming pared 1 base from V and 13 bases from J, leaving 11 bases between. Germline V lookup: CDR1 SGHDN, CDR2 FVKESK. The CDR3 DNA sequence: TGTGCCAGCAGCCAAGGTCTGGGTTCCCAGTTCTTC. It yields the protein CASSQGLGSQFF.

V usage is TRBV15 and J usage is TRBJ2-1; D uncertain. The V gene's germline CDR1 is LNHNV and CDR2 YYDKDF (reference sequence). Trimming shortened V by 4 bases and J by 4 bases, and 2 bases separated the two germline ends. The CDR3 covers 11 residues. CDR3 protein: CATSIYNEQFF. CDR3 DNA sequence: TGTGCCACCAGCATTTACAATGAGCAGTTCTTC.

The CDR3 region has the DNA TGTGCCAGCAGCCCCTGGGACAGGGGGGAGACCCAGTACTTC. Amino acids: CASSPWDRGETQYF. The gene calls are TRBV7-9 and TRBJ2-5, with 11 bases that match TRBD1. V trimming: 5 bases; J trimming: 5 bases; junction bases outside the gene matches: 4. Looked up from germline, CDR1 is SEHNR and CDR2 is FQNEAQ (reference sequence). This CDR3 spans 14 amino acids.

The CDR3, as DNA: TGTGCCAGCAGCCAACGACAGGGGATCTACGAGCAGTACTTC. Encoded protein: CASSQRQGIYEQYF. The chain carries TRBV4-2 and TRBJ2-7, with 8 bases fitting TRBD1. Germline assignment: CDR1 LGHNA and CDR2 YNFKEQ. Germline trimming cut 2 bases from V and 3 bases from J; bases unmatched to any gene: 3. The CDR3 has 14 residues.